These 20 T cell receptor beta chains share one sample of origin, sequenced in a study of T cell clonality in common variable immunodeficiency. Repertoires were generated with immunoSEQ multiplex PCR, while TCRdb's copy carries only in-frame clones and drops some. Observed in the sample are some 38,000 clones, none of them singletons. Material for sequencing was peripheral blood mononuclear cells. These receptors were taken from a person aged 18 to 70 in good health.

In this sample, this clone turned up a few times. The read comes to an end 3 residues before the CDR3 does, leaving the germline J gene to fill in the end. This chain links TRBV20-1 with TRBJ2-3, with 7 nucleotides matching TRBD1. The CDR3 covers 15 residues. Germline V gene sequence: CDR1 DFQATT, CDR2 SNEGSKA (reference sequence). Trimming removed 0 bases from V and 4 bases from J; junction bases left unmatched: 7. The CDR3 sequence: CSARDRGGMSDTQYF. The sequenced CDR3 bases are TGCAGTGCTAGAGATCGAGGGGGCATGTCAGATACG.

This clone showed up many times. The sequenced fragment ends 3 residues before the CDR3 boundary, so the rest is inferred from the germline J gene. The chain couples TRBV6-1 to TRBJ1-4; D possibly corresponds to TRBD1 (5 bases). Trimming took 0 bases from V and 0 from J, leaving 8 bases between them. This CDR3 has 16 residues. The germline V gene has CDR1 MNHNS and CDR2 SASEGT. CDR3 DNA (partial): TGTGCCAGCAGTGAAGCGCGGGGGACAACTAATGAAAAA. Protein product: CASSEARGTTNEK. The CDR3 in full is CASSEARGTTNEKLFF.

Comment on this clone: The CDR3 is cut off 3 residues early in the read; its end comes from the germline J gene. This chain connects TRBV27 to TRBJ2-7, with 13 bases that match TRBD2. CDR1 is MNHEY, CDR2 SMNVEV, per germline (reference sequence). The V segment lost 5 bases and the J segment 5 bases; nucleotides outside the gene matches: 12. The CDR3 is 17 residues long. Here the CDR3 reads CASSQRLAGGLRHEQYF. CDR3 bases read: TGTGCCAGCAGTCAACGACTAGCGGGAGGCCTTAGGCACGAG.

At least ten counts were recorded for this clone. The read comes to an end 3 residues before the CDR3 does, leaving the germline J gene to fill in the end. The rearrangement links TRBV9 to TRBJ2-2, with TRBD1 as a possible D gene (5 bases). Trimming took off 0 bases at V and 4 bases at J, with 7 bases between the two ends. Germline V gives CDR1 SGDLS, CDR2 YYNGEE. The CDR3 covers 14 residues. CDR3 DNA, as far as it was read: TGTGCCAGCAGCGTAGAACAGGTCACCGGGGAG. Its protein is CASSVEQVTGE. From start to end, the CDR3 is CASSVEQVTGELFF.

This clone has a count of ten or more. The read ends 3 residues shy of where the CDR3 ends; the end is completed using the germline J gene. This chain connects TRBV3-1 (or the pseudogene TRBV3-2) to TRBJ1-1; D unresolved. The length of the CDR3 is 13 residues. Germline values: CDR1 LGHDT, CDR2 YNNKEL (reference sequence). The CDR3 loop reads CASSQDRARGAFF. The covered CDR3 bases are TGTGCCAGCAGCCAAGATAGGGCCCGAGGA.

The sample holds many counts of this clone. The CDR3 is cut off 3 residues early in the read; its end comes from the germline J gene. The V call is TRBV18, the J call TRBJ2-6; D gene unclear. Germline CDR1 and CDR2: KGHSH and LQKENI. The germline V and J ends were trimmed by 2 bases and 2 bases, with 10 bases remaining between them. The length of the CDR3 is 16 residues. The CDR3 DNA, read in part, is TGTGCCAGCTCACCAATGGTCGCGCCTGGGGCCAACGTC. Its protein is CASSPMVAPGANV. The complete CDR3 sequence is CASSPMVAPGANVLTF. Supplemented by reference TRBV18 and TRBJ2-6, the full variable domain reads NAGVMQNPRHLVRRRGQEARLRCSPMKGHSHVYWYRQLPEEGLKFMVYLQKENIIDESGMPKERFSAEFPKEGPSILRIQQVVRGDSAAYFCASSPMVAPGANVLTFGAGSRLTVL.

This clone was observed at least ten times. The sequenced CDR3 bases are TGTGCTAGTGGTTTTCCAAATCAGCCC. It is translated as CASGFPNQP. The entire CDR3 sequence reads CASGFPNQPQHF. V gene TRBV12-5 combines with J gene TRBJ1-5; D is undetermined. The CDR3 end falls 3 residues outside the read, so it is completed with the germline J gene. Germline V gene data show CDR1 as LGHNT and CDR2 as FRNRAP. With 3 bases removed from V and 4 bases from J, the gap between germline ends came to 4 bases. The CDR3 length is 12 residues.

This clone was counted many times. The observed sequence ends 3 residues before the CDR3 terminus, with the missing tail filled in from the germline J gene. V gene TRBV7-2 combines with J gene TRBJ2-7, with TRBD2 identical over 9 bases. In germline, CDR1 is SGHTA, CDR2 FQGNSA. The CDR3 spans 17 residues. V gave up 0 bases and J gave up 5 bases; unmatched junction bases: 11. CDR3 sequence: CASSLAPGASGMNEQYF. CDR3 DNA (partial): TGTGCCAGCAGCTTAGCACCTGGGGCTAGCGGGATGAACGAG.

This clone was counted many times. The sequence runs out 3 residues before the end of the CDR3; the remainder is reconstructed from the germline J gene. This sequence joins TRBV2 and TRBJ2-6, with D possibly being TRBD1 (5 bases). The germline V and J ends were trimmed by 7 bases and 0 bases, with 10 bases remaining between them. CDR3 size: 15 residues. Looked up from germline, CDR1 is SNHLY and CDR2 is FYNNEI. The CDR3 loop reads CASKSDSSGANVLTF. The DNA read from the CDR3 is TGTGCCAGCAAGAGTGACAGCTCTGGGGCCAACGTC.

This clone was counted at least ten times. The read ends 3 residues before the CDR3 terminus; that terminus is restored from the germline J gene. The V gene is TRBV18, the J gene TRBJ2-1, with 7 nucleotides matching TRBD2. After removal of 3 bases from V and 8 bases from J, the junction contained 7 bases not matched to a gene. This CDR3 is 14 amino acids long. Germline loops: CDR1 KGHSH, CDR2 LQKENI. CDR3 loop: CASSPINRGDEQFF. The CDR3 DNA, read in part, is TGTGCCAGCTCACCCATTAACCGGGGGGATGAG.

This clone appeared many times. The missing CDR3 end, 3 residues past where the read stops, is filled in from the germline J gene. The chain combines TRBV6-1 with TRBJ2-3, with 9 nucleotides matching TRBD2. Germline CDR1 is MNHNS and CDR2 is SASEGT. The CDR3 has 16 residues. V shed 4 bases and J 2 bases; nucleotides not matched to a gene: 7. CDR3 in amino acids: CASSVYSGSPTDTQYF. The sequenced CDR3 bases are TGTGCCAGCAGTGTCTATAGCGGGAGTCCCACAGATACG.

This clone was counted only a few times. The CDR3 end lies 3 residues beyond the end of the read and is filled in from the germline J gene. The rearrangement joins TRBV10-2 to TRBJ1-1; maybe TRBD1 (5 bases). Trimming took 3 bases from V and 1 from J, leaving 9 bases between them. The CDR3 length is 14 residues. Germline CDR1 is WSHSY and CDR2 is SAAADI. The CDR3: CASSDREGNTEAFF. The sequenced part of the CDR3 DNA is TGCGCCAGCAGTGACAGGGAGGGGAACACTGAA.

Ten or more counts support this clone. The CDR3 sequence is CASSLDGQGSEKLFF. Partial CDR3 DNA: TGTGCCAGCAGCTTGGATGGCCAGGGGAGCGAAAAA. J is TRBJ1-4 and V is TRBV5-4, with a weak D call TRBD1 (6 bases). Coverage ceases 3 residues before the CDR3 finishes, and the germline J gene fills in the end. Looked up from germline, CDR1 is SGHNT and CDR2 is YYREEE (reference sequence). This CDR3 comprises 15 residues. V was clipped by 0 bases and J by 8 bases, with 14 bases between them.

This clone was observed at least ten times. The missing CDR3 end, 3 residues past where the read stops, is filled in from the germline J gene. The chain joins TRBV14 to TRBJ2-7, with D hard to call. Germline V gives CDR1 SGHDN, CDR2 FVKESK. Trimming pared 3 bases from V and 4 bases from J, leaving 7 bases between. The CDR3 has 12 amino acids. The CDR3 bases that were read are TGTGCCAGCAGCCATAGTAATTACGAG. Protein: CASSHSNYE. The entire CDR3 protein is CASSHSNYEQYF.

At least ten counts were recorded for this clone. The read comes to an end 3 residues before the CDR3 does, leaving the germline J gene to fill in the end. The same CDR3 also results from other DNA sequences found in this sample. The chain uses TRBV5-4 and TRBJ2-7; TRBD2 matches at 7 bases. V lost 2 bases to trimming and J lost 3 bases; unmatched junction nucleotides: 11. CDR1 is SGHNT, CDR2 YYREEE, per germline (reference sequence). The CDR3 has 16 amino acids. The sequenced CDR3 bases are TGTGCCAGCAGCTTTGGAGTAGGACTAGAACTCTACGAG. It translates to CASSFGVGLELYE. The full CDR3 is CASSFGVGLELYEQYF.

This clone was recorded at least ten times. The CDR3 goes on 3 residues after the read ends, and that part is filled in from the germline J gene. The genes are TRBV19 and TRBJ2-6, with D tentatively TRBD1 (6 bases). The ends were cut back, 4 bases at V and 0 bases at J, with 19 bases in the middle. The CDR3 is 19 amino acids. Per the germline V gene, CDR1 is LNHDA and CDR2 is SQIVND (reference sequence). The CDR3 region is CASSTPRTAVLSGANVLTF. The DNA read from the CDR3 is TGTGCCAGTAGTACCCCCAGGACAGCCGTCCTCTCTGGGGCCAACGTC.

This clone showed up many times. The read ends 3 residues early relative to the CDR3; the germline J gene fills the gap. V and J are TRBV5-1 and TRBJ2-7; tentatively, D is TRBD2 (6 bases). The germline CDR1 and CDR2 sequences are SGHRS and YFSETQ. This CDR3 spans 17 amino acids. Trimming took 0 bases from V and 0 from J, leaving 16 bases between them. The CDR3 is CASSLELGGVPSYEQYF. CDR3 DNA, as far as it was read: TGCGCCAGCAGCTTGGAGCTCGGAGGGGTCCCCTCCTACGAG. Complete variable domain (other parts from reference TRBV5-1 and TRBJ2-7): KAGVTQTPRYLIKTRGQQVTLSCSPISGHRSVSWYQQTPGQGLQFLFEYFSETQRNKGNFPGRFSGRQFSNSRSEMNVSTLELGDSALYLCASSLELGGVPSYEQYFGPGTRLTVT.

Many counts were recorded for this clone. The sequence runs out 3 residues before the end of the CDR3; the remainder is reconstructed from the germline J gene. The chain carries TRBV5-5 and TRBJ1-2, with 8 bases that match TRBD1. Trimming took 4 bases from V and 4 from J; bases not matched to a gene: 6. The CDR3 sequence is 14 residues long. Germline lookup yields CDR1 SGHKS and CDR2 YYEKEE (reference sequence). The chain's CDR3 is CASSTPTGVYGYTF. Incomplete CDR3 DNA: TGTGCCAGCAGCACCCCGACAGGGGTCTATGGC.

This clone was recorded many times. The read ends 3 residues before the CDR3 terminus; that terminus is restored from the germline J gene. The V and J genes are TRBV7-9 and TRBJ1-1; the D is unclear. The V end lost 3 bases, the J end lost 0 bases, and 8 bases lay between the germline ends. There are 14 residues in the CDR3. The germline V gene encodes CDR1 SEHNR and CDR2 FQNEAQ (reference sequence). The CDR3 bases that were read are TGTGCCAGCAGCTTCGAGGGTCTGAACACTGAA. Its protein is CASSFEGLNTE. The full CDR3 protein is CASSFEGLNTEAFF.

This clone was counted at least ten times. The CDR3 bases that were read are TGTGCCACCCCTAGGGGACCTATAGCGGGAGGAGCCTACAATGAG. It specifies CATPRGPIAGGAYNE. In full, the CDR3 is CATPRGPIAGGAYNEQFF. This chain connects TRBV19 to TRBJ2-1; 10 nucleotides line up with TRBD2. Read sequence stops 3 residues before the CDR3 end, and the germline J gene provides the missing end. Unmatched junction bases numbered 17, after V lost 10 bases and J lost 2 bases. The CDR3 is 18 residues long. CDR1 LNHDA and CDR2 SQIVND come from the germline V gene (reference sequence).